The clone carrying this T cell receptor beta chain was recorded once. The antigen remains unidentified. The length of the CDR3 is 14 residues. Germline-derived CDR1 and CDR2 are MGHRA and YSYEKL. V lost 2 bases, J lost 12 bases, and 17 bases lay in between. The primer mix had 60 Vbeta and 13 Jbeta primers. The assay was immunoSEQ multiplex PCR, and TCRdb's table has in-frame clones only and misses some. This sample has about 120,000 clones, with more than 65% found just once. The data were taken from a study of cytomegalovirus exposure and HLA in healthy donors. Study-level points and caveats: The authors enumerated some 170 TCR beta chains as linked to cytomegalovirus. Later analysis found that TCR beta chains associated with HLA were more clonally expanded than other, equally common chains. What a later analysis reportedly showed was that an Asian-associated ancestry cluster had fewer N-insertions than the approximately 670-donor mean.

Donors counted as nominally healthy when sampled, yet unrecorded immune exposures were likely. The sequenced sample was PBMCs. The chain has TRBV4-1 and TRBJ2-1; D unclear. The receptor was isolated from a woman aged 18-29 years in good health and CMV-seronegative. The CDR3 sequence is CASSQNIDSFRQFF. In DNA form, the CDR3 reads TGCGCCAGCAGCCAAAATATAGACTCCTTTAGGCAGTTCTTC.